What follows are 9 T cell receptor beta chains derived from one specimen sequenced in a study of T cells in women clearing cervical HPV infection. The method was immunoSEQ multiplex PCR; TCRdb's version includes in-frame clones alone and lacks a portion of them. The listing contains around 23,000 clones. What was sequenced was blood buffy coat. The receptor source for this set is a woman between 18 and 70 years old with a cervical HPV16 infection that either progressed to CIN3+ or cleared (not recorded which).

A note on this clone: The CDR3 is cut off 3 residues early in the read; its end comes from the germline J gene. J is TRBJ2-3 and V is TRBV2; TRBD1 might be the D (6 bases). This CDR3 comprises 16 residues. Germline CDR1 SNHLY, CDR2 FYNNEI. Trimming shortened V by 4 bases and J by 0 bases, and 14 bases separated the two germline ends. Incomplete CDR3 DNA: TGTGCCAGCAGTGCCCCGACAGGACCAAGCACAGATACG. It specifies CASSAPTGPSTDT. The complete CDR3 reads CASSAPTGPSTDTQYF.

The sequenced part of the CDR3 DNA is TGCAGCGTCCAGACAGGGGTAGGTGAG. This encodes CSVQTGVGE. The entire CDR3 is CSVQTGVGEQFF. The chain recombines TRBV29-1 with TRBJ2-1; 8 bases are a match to TRBD1. The read halts 3 residues ahead of the CDR3 end, with the missing end drawn from the germline J gene. Trimming at V came to 6 bases and at J to 9 bases, leaving 7 bases not matched to a gene. Per germline, CDR1 SQVTM and CDR2 ANQGSEA. The CDR3 length is 12 residues.

The CDR3 region is CASSRAGGFRVQETQYF. The DNA read from the CDR3 is TGCGCCAGCAGCCGGGCAGGGGGGTTTAGGGTCCAAGAGACC. The gene calls are TRBV5-1 and TRBJ2-5, with D possibly TRBD1 on 7 matching bases. The CDR3 end lies 3 residues beyond the end of the read and is filled in from the germline J gene. Looked up from germline, CDR1 is SGHRS and CDR2 is YFSETQ. V was clipped by 4 bases and J by 1 base, with 20 bases between them. CDR3 length: 17 residues.

The CDR3 sequence is CAWRAPSVRDEQYF. The sequenced part of the CDR3 DNA is TGTGCCTGGAGGGCACCCTCAGTAAGGGACGAG. The genes are TRBV30 and TRBJ2-7; D call uncertain. The read falls 3 residues short of the CDR3 end, and the missing part is taken from the germline J gene. The germline V gene has CDR1 GTSNPN and CDR2 SVGIG (reference sequence). The V end lost 3 bases, the J end lost 5 bases, and 17 bases lay between the germline ends. The CDR3 totals 14 residues.

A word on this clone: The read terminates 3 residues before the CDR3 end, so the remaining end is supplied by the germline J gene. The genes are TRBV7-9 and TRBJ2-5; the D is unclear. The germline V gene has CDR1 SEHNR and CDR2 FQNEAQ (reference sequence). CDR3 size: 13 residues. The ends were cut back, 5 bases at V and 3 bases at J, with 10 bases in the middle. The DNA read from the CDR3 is TGTGCCAGCAGCCGACACATGGAAGAGACC. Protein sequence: CASSRHMEET. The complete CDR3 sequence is CASSRHMEETQYF.

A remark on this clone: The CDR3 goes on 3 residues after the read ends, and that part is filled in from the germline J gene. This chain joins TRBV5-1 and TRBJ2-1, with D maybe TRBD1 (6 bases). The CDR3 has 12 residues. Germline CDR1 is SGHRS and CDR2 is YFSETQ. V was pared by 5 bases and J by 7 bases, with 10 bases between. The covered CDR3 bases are TGCGCCAGCAGGTATCAGGGGAATGAG. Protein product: CASRYQGNE. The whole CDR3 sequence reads CASRYQGNEQFF.

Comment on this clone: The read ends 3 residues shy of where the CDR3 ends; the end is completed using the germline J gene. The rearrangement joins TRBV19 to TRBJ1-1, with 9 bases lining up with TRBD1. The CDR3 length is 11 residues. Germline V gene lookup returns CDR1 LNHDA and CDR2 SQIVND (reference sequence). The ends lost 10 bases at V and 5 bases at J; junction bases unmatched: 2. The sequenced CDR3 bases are TGTGCCACAGACAGGGGGACTGAA. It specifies CATDRGTE. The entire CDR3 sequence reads CATDRGTEAFF.

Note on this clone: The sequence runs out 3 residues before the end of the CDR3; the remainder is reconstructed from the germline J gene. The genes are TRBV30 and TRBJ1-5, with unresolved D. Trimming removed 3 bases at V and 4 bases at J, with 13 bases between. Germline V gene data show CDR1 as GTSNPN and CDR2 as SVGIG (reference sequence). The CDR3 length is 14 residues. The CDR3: CAWSPMLQNQPQHF. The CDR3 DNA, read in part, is TGTGCCTGGAGCCCCATGTTACAAAATCAGCCC.

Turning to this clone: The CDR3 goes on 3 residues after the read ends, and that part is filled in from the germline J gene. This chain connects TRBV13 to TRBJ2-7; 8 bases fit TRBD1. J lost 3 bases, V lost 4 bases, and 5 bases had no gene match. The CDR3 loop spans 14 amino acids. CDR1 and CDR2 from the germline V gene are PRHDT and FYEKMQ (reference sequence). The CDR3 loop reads CASSSGQALYEQYF. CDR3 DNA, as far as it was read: TGTGCCAGCAGCTCGGGACAGGCCCTCTACGAG.